The 7 T cell receptor beta chains listed next were all sequenced from one sample in a study of beta chain features in type 1 diabetes. Findings and limits, study-wide: Shortening that was moderate but significant affected the TCRB CDR3s of Type 1 diabetes patients in all four CD4+ subsets.

Expressed TCRB transcripts got sequenced, as all isolated RNA was reverse transcribed. Some clones are missing from TCRdb's copy, which holds only in-frame ones; the method was immunoSEQ multiplex PCR. Counted here are about 400,000 clones, around an eighth occurring once; the ten biggest clones make up about 0.01%. Their antigen targets remain unknown. Sample: naive CD4+ T cells from blood. These receptors originate from a woman younger than 35 with type 1 diabetes.

The chain links TRBV5-4 to TRBJ2-7, with D maybe TRBD2 (6 bases). The CDR3 has 15 residues. Germline assignment: CDR1 SGHNT and CDR2 YYREEE (reference sequence). Trimming left V 2 bases short and J 0 bases short, with 12 bases between. Here the CDR3 reads CASSFQSGFSYEQYF. CDR3 nucleotides: TGTGCCAGCAGCTTTCAAAGCGGGTTCTCCTACGAGCAGTACTTC.

The rearrangement links TRBV7-3 to TRBJ2-6; TRBD1 matches 7 bases. There are 14 residues in the CDR3. The J segment lost 4 bases and the V segment lost 9 bases, leaving 6 bases of the junction unmatched. Germline V gives CDR1 SGHTA, CDR2 FQGTGA. The CDR3 bases are TGTGCCAGTTCCGACAGGGCCGGGGCCAACGTCCTGACTTTC. Translation: CASSDRAGANVLTF.

The chain joins TRBV5-1 to TRBJ2-2; 9 nucleotides agree with TRBD2. Losses at the gene ends were 0 bases for V and 5 bases for J; bases not matched to a gene: 5. The CDR3 length is 16 residues. Germline V lookup: CDR1 SGHRS, CDR2 YFSETQ. CDR3 DNA sequence: TGCGCCAGCAGCTTGGCGGTAGCGGGGGCTACCGGGGAGCTGTTTTTT. Its translation: CASSLAVAGATGELFF.

This clone was counted a few times. The chain links TRBV4-1 to TRBJ2-3; TRBD2 aligns across 13 bases. Germline V gene lookup returns CDR1 MGHRA and CDR2 YSYEKL. The CDR3 extends over 18 amino acids. The trim removed 2 bases at V and 5 bases at J, leaving 10 bases unmatched. CDR3 DNA sequence: TGCGCCAGCAGCCAATCCCCACTAGCGGGAGGGGGTAAAGATACGCAGTATTTT. Residues: CASSQSPLAGGGKDTQYF.

In this sample, this clone turned up a few times. The chain recombines TRBV10-3 with TRBJ2-4; 10 bases map to TRBD1. Germline V gene sequence: CDR1 ENHRY, CDR2 SYGVKD. CDR3 length: 16 amino acids. V was pared by 4 bases and J by 3 bases, with 6 bases of the junction left unmatched. The CDR3 DNA reads as TGTGCCATCAGTGTAGGGGACAGGGGCTACAAAAACATTCAGTACTTC. Protein: CAISVGDRGYKNIQYF.

J is TRBJ1-2 and V is TRBV7-9, with D unclear. The V end lost 3 bases, the J end lost 7 bases, and 15 bases lay between the germline ends. This CDR3 is 14 amino acids long. CDR1 and CDR2 (germline): SEHNR, FQNEAQ (reference sequence). DNA of the CDR3: TGTGCCAGCAGCTTTTTAGACACCGCAGGTGGCTACACCTTC. Translated, it gives CASSFLDTAGGYTF.

This clone was detected only a few times. The chain combines TRBV19 with TRBJ2-5; D remains unclear. This CDR3 has 14 residues. Germline CDR1 LNHDA, CDR2 SQIVND (reference sequence). V lost 5 bases to trimming and J lost 4 bases, with 14 bases between them. The CDR3: CASSGGSRRETQYF. The CDR3 DNA follows: TGTGCCAGTAGTGGTGGCAGTAGGAGAGAGACCCAGTACTTC.